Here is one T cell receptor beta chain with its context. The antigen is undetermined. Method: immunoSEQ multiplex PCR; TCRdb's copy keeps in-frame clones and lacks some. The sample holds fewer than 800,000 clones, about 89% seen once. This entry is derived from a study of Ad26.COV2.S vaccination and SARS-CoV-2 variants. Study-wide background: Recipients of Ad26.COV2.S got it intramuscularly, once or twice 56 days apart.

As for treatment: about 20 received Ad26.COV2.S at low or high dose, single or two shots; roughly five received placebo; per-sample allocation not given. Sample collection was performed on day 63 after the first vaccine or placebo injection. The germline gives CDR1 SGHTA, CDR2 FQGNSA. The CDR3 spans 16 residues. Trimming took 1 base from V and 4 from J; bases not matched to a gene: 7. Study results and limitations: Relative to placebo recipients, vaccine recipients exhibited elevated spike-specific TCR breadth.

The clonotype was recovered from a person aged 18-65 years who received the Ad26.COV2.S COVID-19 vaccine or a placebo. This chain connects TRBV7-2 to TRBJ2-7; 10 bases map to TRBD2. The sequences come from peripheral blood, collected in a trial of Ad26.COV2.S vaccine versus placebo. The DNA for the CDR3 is TGTGCCAGCAGCTTAGTGTCTAGCGGGAGAAGGTACGAGCAGTACTTC. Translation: CASSLVSSGRRYEQYF. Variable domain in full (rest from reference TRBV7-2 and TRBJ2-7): GAGVSQSPSNKVTEKGKDVELRCDPISGHTALYWYRQSLGQGLEFLIYFQGNSAPDKSGLPSDRFSAERTGGSVSTLTIQRTQQEDSAVYLCASSLVSSGRRYEQYFGPGTRLTVT.